This T cell receptor (beta chain) derives from a study of shared clonotypes between healthy human individuals. Germline CDR1 MGHRA, CDR2 YSYEKL. J lost 5 bases, V lost 4 bases, and 6 bases had no gene match. The CDR3 contains 14 residues. Sequenced by immunoSEQ multiplex PCR; TCRdb stores in-frame clones only, minus some. Among roughly 2.5 million clones listed, around 90% were seen once. This clone was detected only once. This clonotype was sampled from a man between 18 and 29 years old in good health. This chain links TRBV4-1 with TRBJ2-5, with 8 bases lining up with TRBD2. Sequencing was performed on naive CD4+ T cells sorted from blood. Sample subset: CD45RA+ positively selected. The CDR3 is CASSPGGLVETQYF. For the CDR3, the DNA is TGCGCCAGCAGCCCGGGGGGACTAGTTGAGACCCAGTACTTC.